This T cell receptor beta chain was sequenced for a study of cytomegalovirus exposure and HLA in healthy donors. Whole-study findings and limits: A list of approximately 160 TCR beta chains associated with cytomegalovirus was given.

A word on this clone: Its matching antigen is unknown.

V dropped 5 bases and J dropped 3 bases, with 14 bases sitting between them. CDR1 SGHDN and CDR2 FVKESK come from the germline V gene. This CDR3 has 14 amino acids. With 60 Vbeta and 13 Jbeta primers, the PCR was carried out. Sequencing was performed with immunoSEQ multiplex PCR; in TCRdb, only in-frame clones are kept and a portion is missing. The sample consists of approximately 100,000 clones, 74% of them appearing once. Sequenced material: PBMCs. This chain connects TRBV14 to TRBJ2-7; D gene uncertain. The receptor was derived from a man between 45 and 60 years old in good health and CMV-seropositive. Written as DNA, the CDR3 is TGTGCCAGCAGCTTCAGCGCAGCGTACTACGAGCAGTACTTC. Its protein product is CASSFSAAYYEQYF.